This T cell receptor beta chain was profiled in a study of Ad26.COV2.S vaccination and SARS-CoV-2 variants. Trimming removed 6 bases at V and 0 bases at J, with 12 bases between. Per germline, CDR1 SGHTA and CDR2 FQGNSA. The CDR3 is made up of 15 amino acids. Study-level findings and limits: Researchers reported similar non-spike TCR breadth in vaccine and placebo recipients. The authors reported substantial breadth in spike-specific CD8+ and CD4+ T cell responses after vaccination.

Treatment specified: about 20 received Ad26.COV2.S at low or high dose, single or two shots; roughly 5 received placebo; per-sample allocation not given. The samples date from day 63 after the first vaccine or placebo injection. Recruitment in Boston yielded a donor of adult age, 18-55 years. About this clone itself: What it binds is not known.

Using immunoSEQ multiplex PCR, the repertoire was profiled, and TCRdb retains in-frame clones only, with some absent. The sample has roughly 400,000 clones, 70% to 90% seen once; the top ten hold about 2%. The clonotype originates from a person aged 18-65 years who received the Ad26.COV2.S COVID-19 vaccine or a placebo. The source material was peripheral blood, sampled in a trial of Ad26.COV2.S vaccine versus placebo. The chain is built from TRBV7-2 and TRBJ2-1, with D perhaps matching TRBD2 (5 bases). The CDR3 bases are TGTGCCAGCAGTCCGGACTCGAGCTCCTACAATGAGCAGTTCTTC. Its translation is CASSPDSSSYNEQFF.